The rows below give T cell receptor beta chains drawn from one sample of a study of blood T cell repertoires in COVID-19. Clones were sequenced by immunoSEQ multiplex PCR, and TCRdb holds only the in-frame ones, with some missing. The data contain 100,000 to 150,000 clones, 84% of them singletons. The sequenced sample consisted of peripheral blood. The receptors were gathered from a woman aged 30 to 39 who had recovered from COVID-19. Each CDR3 is given with its conserved first and last residue. Fields, in order: clone size, J gene, D gene, V gene, CDR3 DNA, CDR3 protein. A D gene is named only where the DNA matches it firmly. Not all rows give a size; the values are once, few, many and, for expanded clones, a class.

clone_size: -
j_call: TRBJ1-6
d_call: TRBD1
v_call: TRBV2
cdr3_nt: TGTGCCAGCAGTGAACTTACGGGACAGCGCCTACTCCACTTT
cdr3_aa: CASSELTGQRLLHF

clone_size: -
j_call: TRBJ2-7
d_call: TRBD2
v_call: TRBV6-6
cdr3_nt: TGTGCCATCACTAGCGGGGGGACCTACGAGCAGTACTTC
cdr3_aa: CAITSGGTYEQYF

clone_size: -
j_call: TRBJ2-3
d_call: -
v_call: TRBV5-1
cdr3_nt: TGCGCCAGCAATCGGGTCGGGAAATTAAACACAGATACGCAGTATTTT
cdr3_aa: CASNRVGKLNTDTQYF

clone_size: -
j_call: TRBJ1-3
d_call: -
v_call: TRBV15
cdr3_nt: TGTGCCACCACGCCGGGGTTCGGAAACACCATATATTTT
cdr3_aa: CATTPGFGNTIYF

clone_size: once
j_call: TRBJ2-3
d_call: TRBD2
v_call: TRBV3-1/TRBV3-2
cdr3_nt: TGTGCCAGCAGCCATCCCCTGGGGGGGAGGAAGGGTTACCCTGATACGCAGTATTTT
cdr3_aa: CASSHPLGGRKGYPDTQYF

clone_size: -
j_call: TRBJ2-5
d_call: -
v_call: TRBV25-1
cdr3_nt: TGTGCCAGCAGTGCGGGATCACACCAAGAGACCCAGTACTTC
cdr3_aa: CASSAGSHQETQYF

clone_size: few
j_call: TRBJ2-3
d_call: TRBD1
v_call: TRBV2
cdr3_nt: TGTGCCAGCAGTGAACTCGGGACAGGGGGCCTGACAGATACGCAGTATTTT
cdr3_aa: CASSELGTGGLTDTQYF

clone_size: once
j_call: TRBJ1-1
d_call: TRBD1
v_call: TRBV6-5
cdr3_nt: TGTGCCAGCAGGCGGACAGGGACGAACACTGAAGCTTTCTTT
cdr3_aa: CASRRTGTNTEAFF

clone_size: -
j_call: TRBJ1-1
d_call: TRBD1
v_call: TRBV5-1
cdr3_nt: TGCGCCAGCAGGTACGGGGACAGGGCGAACACTGAAGCTTTCTTT
cdr3_aa: CASRYGDRANTEAFF

clone_size: -
j_call: TRBJ1-3
d_call: TRBD1
v_call: TRBV19
cdr3_nt: TGTGCCAGCACCGACAGGGGAAGTGGAAACACCATATATTTT
cdr3_aa: CASTDRGSGNTIYF

clone_size: -
j_call: TRBJ2-7
d_call: TRBD2
v_call: TRBV19
cdr3_nt: TGTGCCAGTAGTACCTCGGCTAGCGGGAGCTACGAGCAGTACTTC
cdr3_aa: CASSTSASGSYEQYF

clone_size: -
j_call: TRBJ2-3
d_call: TRBD1
v_call: TRBV6-1
cdr3_nt: TGTGCCAGCAGTGAACCGACAGGGGGAGATACGCAGTATTTT
cdr3_aa: CASSEPTGGDTQYF